This T cell receptor (beta chain) was observed in a study of blood T cell repertoires in COVID-19. The CDR3 spans 17 residues. The ends were cut back, 0 bases at V and 13 bases at J, with 22 bases in the middle. Germline values: CDR1 LNHNV, CDR2 YYDKDF (reference sequence). Assay: immunoSEQ multiplex PCR; the TCRdb copy retains only in-frame clones and omits some. This table has approximately 97,000 clones, about 90% appearing once. The chain employs TRBV15 and TRBJ1-6, with D perhaps matching TRBD1 (6 bases). Sample: peripheral blood. The receptor comes from a woman in her fifties or sixties with COVID-19, enrolled during active disease. CDR3 region: CATSRDGTLGGGAPLHF. The CDR3 DNA follows: TGTGCCACCAGCAGAGATGGGACCCTTGGCGGGGGCGCGCCCCTCCACTTT.